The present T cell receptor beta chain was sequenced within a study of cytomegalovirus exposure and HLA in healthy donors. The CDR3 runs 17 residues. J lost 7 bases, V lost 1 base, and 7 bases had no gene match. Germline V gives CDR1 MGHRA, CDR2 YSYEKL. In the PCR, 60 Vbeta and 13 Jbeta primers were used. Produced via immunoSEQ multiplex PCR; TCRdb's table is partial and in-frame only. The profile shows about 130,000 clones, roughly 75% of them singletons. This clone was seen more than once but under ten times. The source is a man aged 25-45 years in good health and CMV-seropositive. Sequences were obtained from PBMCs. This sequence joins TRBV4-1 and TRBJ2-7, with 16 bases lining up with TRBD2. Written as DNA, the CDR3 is TGCGCCAGCAGCCAAGCAGGGACTAGCGGGAGGGCCGGGGAGCAGTACTTC. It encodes CASSQAGTSGRAGEQYF.